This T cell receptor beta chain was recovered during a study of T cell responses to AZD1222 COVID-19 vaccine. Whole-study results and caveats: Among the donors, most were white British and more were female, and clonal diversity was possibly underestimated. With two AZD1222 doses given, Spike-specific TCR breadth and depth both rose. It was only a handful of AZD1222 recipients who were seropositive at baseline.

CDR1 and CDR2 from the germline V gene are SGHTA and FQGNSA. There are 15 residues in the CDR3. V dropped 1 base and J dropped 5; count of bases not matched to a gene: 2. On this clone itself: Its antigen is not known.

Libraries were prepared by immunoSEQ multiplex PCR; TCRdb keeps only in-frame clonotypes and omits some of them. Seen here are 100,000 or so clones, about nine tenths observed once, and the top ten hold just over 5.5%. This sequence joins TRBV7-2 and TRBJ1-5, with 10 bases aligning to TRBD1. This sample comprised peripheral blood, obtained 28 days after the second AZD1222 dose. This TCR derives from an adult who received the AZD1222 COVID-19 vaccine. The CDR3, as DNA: TGTGCCAGCAGCTTAGGTGACAGGGGGCATCAGCCCCAGCATTTT. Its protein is CASSLGDRGHQPQHF. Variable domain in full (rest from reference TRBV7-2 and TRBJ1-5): GAGVSQSPSNKVTEKGKDVELRCDPISGHTALYWYRQSLGQGLEFLIYFQGNSAPDKSGLPSDRFSAERTGGSVSTLTIQRTQQEDSAVYLCASSLGDRGHQPQHFGDGTRLSIL.